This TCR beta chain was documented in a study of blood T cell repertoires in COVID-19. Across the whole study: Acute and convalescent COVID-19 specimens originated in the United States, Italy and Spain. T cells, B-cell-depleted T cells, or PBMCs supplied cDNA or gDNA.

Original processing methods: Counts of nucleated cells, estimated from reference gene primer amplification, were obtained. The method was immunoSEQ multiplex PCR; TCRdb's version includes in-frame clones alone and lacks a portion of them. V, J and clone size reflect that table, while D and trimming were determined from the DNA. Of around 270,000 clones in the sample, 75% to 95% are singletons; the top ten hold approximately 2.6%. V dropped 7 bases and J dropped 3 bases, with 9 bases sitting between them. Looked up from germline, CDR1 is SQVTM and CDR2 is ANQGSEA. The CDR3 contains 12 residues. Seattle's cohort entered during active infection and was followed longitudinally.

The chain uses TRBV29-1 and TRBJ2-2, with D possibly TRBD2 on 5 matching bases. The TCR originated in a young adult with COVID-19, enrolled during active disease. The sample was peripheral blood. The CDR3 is CSAGRDTGELFF. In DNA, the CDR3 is TGCAGCGCCGGGCGGGACACCGGGGAGCTGTTTTTT.